This TCR beta chain was recorded in a study of HIV-infected patients and healthy controls. CDR3 length: 13 residues. V was pared by 0 bases and J by 6 bases, with 6 bases between. This clonotype was detected a few times. TCRdb reanalysed the 5' RACE reads using MiXCR and keeps one entry per CDR3 protein. The repertoire includes tens of thousands of distinct CDR3 sequences, around 17% of them detected once, and approximately 5.2% sits in the top ten. The TCR comes from a human donor in good health. The chain is built from TRBV12-3 or TRBV12-4 and TRBJ2-1; no reliable D call. Sequenced sample: CD4+ T cells from blood. The CDR3 DNA is TGTGCCAGCAGTTTAGCGTTTTCCAATGAGCAGTTCTTC. Translating it yields CASSLAFSNEQFF.